Below, 11 T cell receptor beta chains from the same sample are listed, as sequenced in a study of blood T cell repertoires in COVID-19. Some clones are missing from TCRdb's copy, which holds only in-frame ones; the method was immunoSEQ multiplex PCR. The sample has over 100,000 clones; 84% are singletons. Material: peripheral blood. Receptors were obtained from a woman aged 80 or over with active or convalescent COVID-19.

The chain joins TRBV5-1 to TRBJ1-6; D might be TRBD1 (5 bases). Looked up from germline, CDR1 is SGHRS and CDR2 is YFSETQ. The V end lost 4 bases, the J end lost 10 bases, and 18 bases lay between the germline ends. CDR3 size: 15 residues. CDR3 in DNA: TGCGCCAGCAGCCCCGCCGACAGCCGGGGGTCACCCCTCCACTTT. Translated: CASSPADSRGSPLHF.

The J gene is TRBJ1-3, the V gene TRBV5-1; possible D gene TRBD1, 6 bases. This CDR3 contains 14 residues. In germline, CDR1 is SGHRS, CDR2 YFSETQ. Trimming left V 2 bases short and J 2 bases short, with 8 bases between. The CDR3 region is CASSLNRAGNTIYF. DNA of the CDR3: TGCGCCAGCAGCTTAAACAGGGCTGGAAACACCATATATTTT.

The V gene is TRBV5-1, the J gene TRBJ2-5; 7 bases are a match to TRBD2. Germline V gene lookup returns CDR1 SGHRS and CDR2 YFSETQ. The CDR3 totals 14 residues. The V segment lost 4 bases and the J segment 2 bases; nucleotides outside the gene matches: 5. The CDR3 coding sequence is TGCGCCAGCAGCCACTGGGGAGGGCAAGAGACCCAGTACTTC. It codes for CASSHWGGQETQYF.

Details on this clone: A junction end diverges from the germline sequence, so it may reflect a read error. The chain recombines TRBV6-1 with TRBJ1-2; D remains unclear. The CDR3 runs 14 residues. CDR1 and CDR2 from the germline V gene are MNHNS and SASEGT. CDR3 nucleotide sequence: TGTGCCAGCAGCGAAGGCCCGGTTTTGTATGGCTACACCTTC. Translating it yields CASSEGPVLYGYTF.

This clone was found once. V and J are TRBV7-6 and TRBJ2-2, with 11 bases identical to TRBD2. CDR1 is SGHVS, CDR2 FNYEAQ, per germline. The junction had 5 bases not matched to a gene; V was cut back by 2 bases and J by 3 bases. This CDR3 spans 17 amino acids. CDR3 in DNA: TGTGCCAGCAGCTTACTTAGCGGGAGGGCCTACACCGGGGAGCTGTTTTTT. Amino acids: CASSLLSGRAYTGELFF.

The chain employs TRBV28 and TRBJ2-7; 8 bases align to TRBD2. The V gene's germline CDR1 is MDHEN and CDR2 SYDVKM. CDR3 length: 15 amino acids. Unmatched junction bases numbered 6, after V lost 2 bases and J lost 3 bases. In DNA, the CDR3 is TGTGCCAGCAGTTTAGCGACTAGCGTCAACTACGAGCAGTACTTC. Its translation is CASSLATSVNYEQYF.

This chain links TRBV19 with TRBJ2-7, with 8 bases fitting TRBD1. The CDR3 has 13 residues. Trimming took 4 bases from V and 3 from J; bases not matched to a gene: 2. Per germline, CDR1 LNHDA and CDR2 SQIVND (reference sequence). The CDR3 sequence: CASSTGQGYEQYF. In DNA, the CDR3 is TGTGCCAGTAGTACCGGACAGGGCTACGAGCAGTACTTC.

The chain's CDR3 is CASSLNPGLSEAFF. The CDR3, as DNA: TGTGCCAGCAGCCTCAACCCCGGGTTGTCAGAAGCTTTCTTT. The V gene is TRBV11-2, the J gene TRBJ1-1; no firm D call. Trimming shortened V by 5 bases and J by 8 bases, and 18 bases separated the two germline ends. The CDR3 runs 14 residues. Germline-derived CDR1 and CDR2 are SGHAT and FQNNGV.

The CDR3 DNA follows: TGTGCCAGCAGTATACGGAGTGAAGCTTTCTTT. Amino acids: CASSIRSEAFF. This chain uses TRBV28 with TRBJ1-1; D is undetermined. From germline, CDR1 is MDHEN and CDR2 SYDVKM. V was shortened by 5 bases and J by 7 bases, with 8 bases between the two germline ends. This CDR3 contains 11 residues.

In this sample, this clone turned up a few times. The V gene is TRBV24-1, the J gene TRBJ2-7, with TRBD2 as a possible D gene (6 bases). Germline V CDR1 and CDR2: KGHDR, SFDVKD. V lost 2 bases to trimming and J lost 5 bases, with 15 bases between them. CDR3 length: 15 residues. The CDR3 DNA reads as TGTGCCACCAGTGATTCAGCGGGTTCCTCGAACGAGCAGTACTTC. It translates to CATSDSAGSSNEQYF.

CDR3 residues: CASPGQGLNEQYF. The CDR3 nucleotides read TGTGCCAGTCCGGGACAGGGGTTAAACGAGCAGTACTTC. The J gene is TRBJ2-7, the V gene TRBV6-5, with TRBD1 identical over 10 bases. This CDR3 comprises 13 residues. V gave up 9 bases and J gave up 5 bases; unmatched junction bases: 7. The germline V gene encodes CDR1 MNHEY and CDR2 SVGAGI.